This T cell receptor beta chain was sequenced during a study of blood T cell repertoires in COVID-19. For the study at large: The samples span acute and convalescent COVID-19 from the United States, Italy and Spain. PBMCs, B-cell-depleted T cells, or T cells were the source of the cDNA or gDNA that made up the material.

Self-reported history from a screening survey and questionnaire set each donor's cohort. Recovery among Cohort 3 donors was established by two negative PCRs, clearance, or symptom resolution. Using immunoSEQ multiplex PCR, the repertoire was profiled, and TCRdb retains in-frame clones only, with some absent. The table has approximately 250,000 clones, nearly 90% seen once. The material sequenced was PBMCs or T cells enriched from blood (not recorded which). The source of this sequence is a woman in her twenties or thirties who had recovered from COVID-19.

The CDR3 protein is CAISEGGGMTEAFF. In nucleotides, the CDR3 is TGTGCCATCAGTGAGGGGGGGGGAATGACTGAAGCTTTCTTT. The rearrangement links TRBV10-3 to TRBJ1-1, with TRBD1 as a possible D gene (5 bases). Trimming removed 2 bases at V and 5 bases at J, with 12 bases between. Germline V gene data show CDR1 as ENHRY and CDR2 as SYGVKD. This CDR3 has 14 residues.